This is a list of T cell receptor beta chains from one sample in a study of technical replicates of blood from a handful of donors. The data were produced by immunoSEQ multiplex PCR, yet TCRdb's version contains in-frame clones alone and is incomplete. The sample has roughly 100,000 clones; around 96% are singletons. Material for sequencing was T cells isolated from PBMCs. All receptors come from a human donor in good health. Each CDR3 is given with its conserved first and last residue. Fields, in order: D gene, V gene, clone size, J gene, CDR3 protein, CDR3 DNA. A D gene is named only where the DNA matches it firmly. Where a row states a size, it is once, few, many or the class of an expanded clone; other rows omit it.

NA	TRBV28	NA	TRBJ1-3	CASSLLMGLGNTIYF	TGTGCCAGCAGTTTATTAATGGGGCTGGGAAACACCATATATTTT
TRBD2	TRBV19	NA	TRBJ2-7	CASSLGGGRVYEQYF	TGTGCCAGTAGTCTCGGAGGCGGGAGGGTGTACGAGCAGTACTTC
TRBD1	TRBV5-6	NA	TRBJ1-4	CASSLDRGLGEKLFF	TGTGCCAGCAGCTTGGACAGGGGGCTTGGAGAAAAACTGTTTTTT
NA	TRBV6-5	NA	TRBJ2-5	CASSSVGAPQYF	TGTGCCAGCAGCAGCGTTGGGGCCCCCCAGTACTTC
NA	TRBV4-3	NA	TRBJ2-7	CASSLLAGPTYEQYF	TGCGCCAGCAGTCTGTTGGCAGGGCCCACCTACGAGCAGTACTTC
NA	TRBV10-3	NA	TRBJ2-7	CATLAASSYEQYF	TGTGCCACTTTAGCGGCTAGCTCCTACGAGCAGTACTTC
NA	TRBV20-1	NA	TRBJ1-1	CSARGSRGAFF	TGCAGTGCTAGAGGCTCAAGGGGAGCTTTCTTT
NA	TRBV21-1	NA	TRBJ2-7	CASSKLNPGQGPYEQYF	TGTGCCAGCAGCAAATTGAATCCGGGACAGGGCCCCTACGAGCAGTACTTC
TRBD1	TRBV7-9	NA	TRBJ1-2	CASSRGQGGGYTF	TGTGCCAGCAGTCGGGGACAGGGAGGAGGCTACACCTTC
NA	TRBV9	NA	TRBJ1-1	CASSARGSTEAFF	TGTGCCAGCAGCGCACGTGGCAGCACTGAAGCTTTCTTT
TRBD2	TRBV27	once	TRBJ2-3	CASSLGASGRAADTQYF	TGTGCCAGCAGTTTAGGGGCTAGCGGGAGGGCCGCAGATACGCAGTATTTT
TRBD2	TRBV6-6	NA	TRBJ2-1	CASSATPGLAINEQFF	TGTGCCAGCAGCGCAACCCCGGGACTAGCGATCAATGAGCAGTTCTTC
TRBD2	TRBV2	NA	TRBJ2-5	CASSLQLLARSGETQYF	TGTGCCAGCAGTCTCCAATTACTAGCGAGGAGTGGGGAGACCCAGTACTTC
TRBD1	TRBV28	NA	TRBJ1-1	CASSLRRDRGPRSNTEAFF	TGTGCCAGCAGTCTTCGCCGGGACAGGGGGCCTCGCTCGAACACTGAAGCTTTCTTT
NA	TRBV7-9	NA	TRBJ2-2	CASSPWAHNTGELFF	TGTGCCAGCAGCCCATGGGCCCATAACACCGGGGAGCTGTTTTTT
NA	TRBV5-1	NA	TRBJ1-3	CASSLAGIGNTIYF	TGCGCCAGCAGCTTGGCGGGAATTGGAAACACCATATATTTT
TRBD1	TRBV19	NA	TRBJ2-7	CASSPGTDTYEQYF	TGTGCCAGTAGTCCCGGGACAGATACCTACGAGCAGTACTTC
TRBD2	TRBV5-4	NA	TRBJ2-3	CASRREGLVTDTQYF	TGTGCCAGCAGGCGGGAGGGCCTAGTCACAGATACGCAGTATTTT
NA	TRBV11-2	NA	TRBJ1-5	CASTHRDKYNQPQHF	TGTGCCAGTACGCATCGGGACAAGTACAATCAGCCCCAGCATTTT
NA	TRBV4-3	NA	TRBJ2-5	CASSRTGLTAETQYF	TGCGCCAGCAGCAGGACGGGACTGACGGCAGAGACCCAGTACTTC
NA	TRBV25-1	NA	TRBJ2-3	CASSDLTDTQYF	TGTGCCAGCAGTGACCTCACAGATACGCAGTATTTT
TRBD2	TRBV7-9	NA	TRBJ2-3	CASSLVPSGRGTDTQYF	TGTGCCAGCAGCTTAGTTCCTAGCGGGAGGGGCACAGATACGCAGTATTTT
NA	TRBV14	NA	TRBJ1-5	CASSQVRGPQHF	TGTGCCAGCAGCCAAGTTAGGGGACCCCAGCATTTT
NA	TRBV19	NA	TRBJ1-2	CASTNLLAPNYGYTF	TGTGCCAGTACCAATCTCCTGGCCCCTAACTATGGCTACACCTTC
TRBD1	TRBV30	once	TRBJ1-1	CAWKRGLSWYTEAFF	TGTGCCTGGAAGAGGGGGCTATCTTGGTACACTGAAGCTTTCTTT
TRBD1	TRBV18	NA	TRBJ2-3	CASSPPVGTGVDTQYF	TGTGCCAGCTCACCACCCGTCGGGACAGGGGTGGATACGCAGTATTTT
TRBD1	TRBV6-5	NA	TRBJ1-4	CASSSTGTGDEKLFF	TGTGCCAGCAGTTCGACCGGGACAGGGGATGAAAAACTGTTTTTT
NA	TRBV5-6	NA	TRBJ1-2	CASSLGAENYGYTF	TGTGCCAGCAGCTTGGGTGCGGAGAACTATGGCTACACCTTC
NA	TRBV13	NA	TRBJ2-7	CASSEGRETSYEQYF	TGTGCCAGCAGCGAGGGACGGGAGACGTCCTACGAGCAGTACTTC
NA	TRBV6-5	NA	TRBJ2-7	CASSWSGSHGGQYF	TGTGCCAGCAGTTGGAGCGGGTCCCACGGTGGGCAGTACTTC
NA	TRBV15	NA	TRBJ1-5	CATSRDTTDNQPQHF	TGTGCCACCAGCAGAGATACGACAGACAATCAGCCCCAGCATTTT
NA	TRBV7-2	once	TRBJ2-2	CASSLGLDTGELFF	TGTGCCAGCAGCTTGGGACTTGACACCGGGGAGCTGTTTTTT
NA	TRBV30	NA	TRBJ1-2	CAWSVTAGSIYGYTF	TGTGCCTGGAGTGTAACCGCCGGGTCGATCTATGGCTACACCTTC
NA	TRBV4-1	once	TRBJ1-1	CASSQGGQGRTEAFF	TGCGCCAGCAGCCAAGGAGGTCAGGGGCGAACTGAAGCTTTCTTT
TRBD1	TRBV6-1	once	TRBJ1-2	CASSEFKWRTGLNYGYTF	TGTGCCAGCAGTGAATTTAAGTGGCGGACAGGGCTAAACTATGGCTACACCTTC
NA	TRBV6-5	NA	TRBJ2-7	CASSNRVSYEQYF	TGTGCCAGCAGCAACAGGGTCAGCTACGAGCAGTACTTC
NA	TRBV4-1	NA	TRBJ2-4	CASSQERSLAKNIQYF	TGCGCCAGCAGCCAAGAGCGGTCTCTAGCCAAAAACATTCAGTACTTC
TRBD1	TRBV7-9	NA	TRBJ1-2	CASDAGGYYGYTF	TGTGCCAGCGACGCAGGGGGCTACTATGGCTACACCTTC
TRBD1	TRBV12-5	NA	TRBJ2-1	CAIRTGQGDNEQFF	TGTGCTATTCGTACGGGACAGGGGGACAATGAGCAGTTCTTC
TRBD2	TRBV14	NA	TRBJ2-1	CASSQARLAGPRRVEFF	TGTGCCAGCAGCCAAGCTCGACTAGCGGGACCGCGGAGGGTAGAGTTCTTC
NA	TRBV11-3	NA	TRBJ1-1	CASSRGTQGYTEAFF	TGTGCCAGCAGCAGGGGGACCCAGGGGTACACTGAAGCTTTCTTT
TRBD1	TRBV5-4	NA	TRBJ1-1	CASSLGDRNTEAFF	TGTGCCAGCAGCTTGGGGGACAGGAACACTGAAGCTTTCTTT
NA	TRBV10-3	NA	TRBJ1-5	CAISVGRVGNQPQHF	TGTGCCATCAGTGTAGGCAGGGTAGGGAATCAGCCCCAGCATTTT
NA	TRBV30	NA	TRBJ2-7	CAWSVGGGEQYF	TGTGCCTGGAGTGTAGGGGGGGGCGAGCAGTACTTC
NA	TRBV7-6	once	TRBJ2-7	CASSYRGSSYEQYF	TGTGCCAGCAGCTACCGCGGATCCTCCTACGAGCAGTACTTC
NA	TRBV10-2	NA	TRBJ1-1	CASSAWGRTEAFF	TGCGCCAGCAGTGCTTGGGGGCGCACTGAAGCTTTCTTT
NA	TRBV9	NA	TRBJ2-7	CASSVGTFSYEQYF	TGTGCCAGCAGCGTTGGGACATTCTCCTACGAGCAGTACTTC
NA	TRBV18	NA	TRBJ1-4	CASSPRGDEKLFF	TGTGCCAGCTCACCTCGGGGGGATGAAAAACTGTTTTTT
NA	TRBV4-1	NA	TRBJ2-7	CASSQQRSYEQYF	TGCGCCAGCAGCCAACAGCGGAGCTACGAGCAGTACTTC
NA	TRBV25-1	NA	TRBJ2-2	CASSQTVSTGELFF	TGTGCCAGCAGTCAGACAGTAAGCACCGGGGAGCTGTTTTTT
TRBD2	TRBV28	NA	TRBJ2-7	CASSPHTGGWERDPYEQYF	TGTGCCAGCAGTCCGCATACGGGGGGTTGGGAGCGGGACCCTTACGAGCAGTACTTC
TRBD2	TRBV25-1	NA	TRBJ2-5	CASSALAGEGEETQYF	TGTGCCAGCAGTGCGCTAGCGGGAGAGGGTGAGGAGACCCAGTACTTC
NA	TRBV30	NA	TRBJ1-2	CAWSVGSGYTF	TGTGCCTGGAGTGTTGGGAGTGGCTACACCTTC
NA	TRBV28	NA	TRBJ1-4	CASTLRVTNEKLFF	TGTGCCAGCACCCTCCGGGTAACTAATGAAAAACTGTTTTTT
NA	TRBV11-2	NA	TRBJ2-1	CASSPGVSLEYEQFF	TGTGCCAGCAGCCCCGGGGTCTCTTTGGAATATGAGCAGTTCTTC
TRBD2	TRBV5-4	once	TRBJ2-2	CASSWSGGYTGELFF	TGTGCCAGCAGCTGGTCCGGGGGGTACACCGGGGAGCTGTTTTTT